A selection of T cell receptor beta chains follows, all from one sample in a study of blood T cell repertoires in COVID-19. Generated by immunoSEQ multiplex PCR, the TCRdb table keeps only in-frame clones and is missing some. Seen here are some 46,000 clones, around four fifths observed once, and the top ten hold around 6%. The sample was peripheral blood. The receptors were sampled from a woman of 80 years or more with acute or convalescent COVID-19. CDR3s include the opening cysteine and the closing phenylalanine or tryptophan. Each record gives: J gene, V gene, CDR3 length, D gene, clone size, CDR3 DNA, CDR3 protein. A D gene is named only where the DNA matches it firmly. Some rows have no size entry. The others give once, few or many, or a class for an expanded clone.

j_call: TRBJ2-2; v_call: TRBV12-3/TRBV12-4; cdr3_length: 13; d_call: .; clone_size: .; cdr3_nt: TGTGCCAGCGCTTTCAGTGGCGGCGGGGAGCTGTTTTTT; cdr3_aa: CASAFSGGGELFF
j_call: TRBJ1-1; v_call: TRBV18; cdr3_length: 14; d_call: TRBD1; clone_size: .; cdr3_nt: TGTGCCAGCTCTCAACAGGGGTGGAACACTGAAGCTTTCTTT; cdr3_aa: CASSQQGWNTEAFF
j_call: TRBJ2-2; v_call: TRBV6-5; cdr3_length: 15; d_call: .; clone_size: .; cdr3_nt: TGTGCCAGCAGCCGACCTCAGACTAACACCGGGGAGCTGTTTTTT; cdr3_aa: CASSRPQTNTGELFF
j_call: TRBJ2-6; v_call: TRBV3-1/TRBV3-2; cdr3_length: 18; d_call: TRBD1; clone_size: once; cdr3_nt: TGTGCCAGCAGCCCCTCGGGACAGGGGGCCTCTGGGGCCAACGTCCTGACTTTC; cdr3_aa: CASSPSGQGASGANVLTF
j_call: TRBJ1-1; v_call: TRBV10-3; cdr3_length: 11; d_call: .; clone_size: few; cdr3_nt: TGTGCCATCAGTGAACGGACTGAAGCTTTCTTT; cdr3_aa: CAISERTEAFF
j_call: TRBJ1-1; v_call: TRBV5-5; cdr3_length: 15; d_call: .; clone_size: .; cdr3_nt: TGTGCCAGCACCTCATTCGACAGGATGGGAGCTGAAGCTTTCTTT; cdr3_aa: CASTSFDRMGAEAFF
j_call: TRBJ1-1; v_call: TRBV14; cdr3_length: 15; d_call: .; clone_size: .; cdr3_nt: TGTGCCAGCAGCCAAGGGAGGTGGATGAACACTGAAGCTTTCTTT; cdr3_aa: CASSQGRWMNTEAFF
j_call: TRBJ1-2; v_call: TRBV4-2; cdr3_length: 20; d_call: .; clone_size: .; cdr3_nt: TGTGCCAGCAGCCATCCATCCCAGGGGCCCCGGGGGGGGCGAGATCGTGGCTACACCTTC; cdr3_aa: CASSHPSQGPRGGRDRGYTF
j_call: TRBJ1-5; v_call: TRBV5-1; cdr3_length: 13; d_call: .; clone_size: .; cdr3_nt: TGCGCCAGCAGCTTGGATCTTTATCAGCCCCAGCATTTT; cdr3_aa: CASSLDLYQPQHF
j_call: TRBJ2-7; v_call: TRBV19; cdr3_length: 11; d_call: .; clone_size: .; cdr3_nt: TGTGCCAGTAGTATTGGGCTTGAGCAGTACTTC; cdr3_aa: CASSIGLEQYF
j_call: TRBJ1-3; v_call: TRBV7-7; cdr3_length: 13; d_call: .; clone_size: once; cdr3_nt: TGTGCTAGCAGCCAGGGGACTGGAAACACCATATATTTT; cdr3_aa: CASSQGTGNTIYF
j_call: TRBJ1-5; v_call: TRBV27; cdr3_length: 17; d_call: .; clone_size: .; cdr3_nt: TGTGCCAGCAGACTAAGCAGCGGGGCCGGTAGCAATCAGCCCCAGCATTTT; cdr3_aa: CASRLSSGAGSNQPQHF
j_call: TRBJ2-2; v_call: TRBV27; cdr3_length: 18; d_call: TRBD2; clone_size: medium-sized; cdr3_nt: TGTGCCAGCAGCCCCCGGGGTAGCGGGGGGGCCTTGGTCGGGGAGCTGTTTTTT; cdr3_aa: CASSPRGSGGALVGELFF
j_call: TRBJ2-7; v_call: TRBV29-1; cdr3_length: 14; d_call: TRBD1; clone_size: .; cdr3_nt: TGCAGCGTTGTATCACCGGGACAGAGGTCCGAGCAGTACTTC; cdr3_aa: CSVVSPGQRSEQYF
j_call: TRBJ1-2; v_call: TRBV4-1; cdr3_length: 14; d_call: .; clone_size: once; cdr3_nt: TGCGCCAGCAGCCAAGATAGCCGGAACTATGGCTACACCTTC; cdr3_aa: CASSQDSRNYGYTF
j_call: TRBJ2-7; v_call: TRBV5-4; cdr3_length: 14; d_call: TRBD1; clone_size: .; cdr3_nt: TGTGCCAGCAGCCTGACAGGGTATTCCTACGAGCAGTACTTC; cdr3_aa: CASSLTGYSYEQYF
j_call: TRBJ2-3; v_call: TRBV6-5; cdr3_length: 14; d_call: TRBD2; clone_size: .; cdr3_nt: TGTGCCAGCAGTTTCCGGGGGGGCACAGATACGCAGTATTTT; cdr3_aa: CASSFRGGTDTQYF
j_call: TRBJ2-5; v_call: TRBV18; cdr3_length: 13; d_call: TRBD1; clone_size: .; cdr3_nt: TGTGCCAGCGCTTTGGGACAGAAAGAGACCCAGTACTTC; cdr3_aa: CASALGQKETQYF
j_call: TRBJ1-2; v_call: TRBV6-5; cdr3_length: 14; d_call: .; clone_size: once; cdr3_nt: TGTGCCAGCAGCATGACAGGTTTGAACTATGGCTACACCTTC; cdr3_aa: CASSMTGLNYGYTF
j_call: TRBJ1-1; v_call: TRBV6-5; cdr3_length: 13; d_call: TRBD1; clone_size: .; cdr3_nt: TGTGCCAGCAGAGGACAGGCGAACACTGAAGCTTTCTTT; cdr3_aa: CASRGQANTEAFF
j_call: TRBJ2-1; v_call: TRBV7-3; cdr3_length: 15; d_call: .; clone_size: .; cdr3_nt: TGTGCCAGCAGCTTAGGCCAGGCGCCTAACAATGAGCAGTTCTTC; cdr3_aa: CASSLGQAPNNEQFF
j_call: TRBJ1-4; v_call: TRBV4-2; cdr3_length: 15; d_call: .; clone_size: .; cdr3_nt: TGTGCCAGCAGCCAATCGAAAGGGGAAAATGAAAAACTGTTTTTT; cdr3_aa: CASSQSKGENEKLFF
j_call: TRBJ2-5; v_call: TRBV11-3; cdr3_length: 15; d_call: TRBD1; clone_size: .; cdr3_nt: TGTGCCAGCAGCCCCGGACGGACAGGGTTAGAGACCCAGTACTTC; cdr3_aa: CASSPGRTGLETQYF
j_call: TRBJ1-2; v_call: TRBV12-3/TRBV12-4; cdr3_length: 13; d_call: .; clone_size: .; cdr3_nt: TGTGCCAGCAGTTTGAGGAGGGGCGATGGCTACACCTTC; cdr3_aa: CASSLRRGDGYTF
j_call: TRBJ2-3; v_call: TRBV7-8; cdr3_length: 16; d_call: TRBD1; clone_size: .; cdr3_nt: TGTGCCAGCAGCTTAGCGACAGGGTGGGACACAGATACGCAGTATTTT; cdr3_aa: CASSLATGWDTDTQYF